The rows below give T cell receptor beta chains drawn from one sample of a study of blood T cell repertoires in COVID-19. Assay: immunoSEQ multiplex PCR; the TCRdb copy retains only in-frame clones and omits some. The repertoire holds about 66,000 clones, with roughly 86% as singletons. The sample comprised peripheral blood. The origin of the receptors is a man aged 50 to 60 with active COVID-19. The CDR3 runs from the conserved cysteine through the conserved F or W. The D gene is left open where the match is weak. Rows may omit the clone size; those that give it use once, few, many or a size class.

v_call	d_call	j_call	clone_size	cdr3_nt	cdr3_aa
TRBV4-2	TRBD2	TRBJ2-5	.	TGTGCCAGCAGCCAGGGACTAGCGGGGACCGGACAAGAGACCCAGTACTTC	CASSQGLAGTGQETQYF
TRBV28	TRBD1	TRBJ2-1	once	TGTGCCAGCAGTTCGCTTTGGGGGACAGGGGGATACAATGAGCAGTTCTTC	CASSSLWGTGGYNEQFF
TRBV18	TRBD2	TRBJ2-1	.	TGTGCCAGCTCACGGCTGGCTAGCGGGGGATACAATGAGCAGTTCTTC	CASSRLASGGYNEQFF
TRBV7-9	TRBD2	TRBJ2-1	.	TGTGCCAGCAGCTTAACCTTTTCGGGGGGGAGCTCCTACAATGAGCAGTTCTTC	CASSLTFSGGSSYNEQFF
TRBV9	TRBD1	TRBJ1-3	few	TGTGCCAGCAGCGCGGAGTTGAGGGGGCTCGGAAACACCATATATTTT	CASSAELRGLGNTIYF
TRBV6-5	TRBD1	TRBJ1-4	.	TGTGCCAGCAGGGATGCCGGGACAGGGTTTGAAAAACTGTTTTTT	CASRDAGTGFEKLFF
TRBV9	.	TRBJ1-2	.	TGTGCCAGCAGCGGGTCGGGGGGCGCGAACTATGGCTACACCTTC	CASSGSGGANYGYTF
TRBV3-1/TRBV3-2	.	TRBJ1-1	.	TGTGCCAGCAGCCCCAGAGGACAGAACACTGAAGCTTTCTTT	CASSPRGQNTEAFF
TRBV4-2	.	TRBJ2-2	.	TGTGCCAGCAGCCAAGGTTCGGGGGGCCCCCAGAACACCGGGGAGCTGTTTTTT	CASSQGSGGPQNTGELFF
TRBV5-6	.	TRBJ1-5	.	TGTGCCAGCAGCTTCAGGGGCAGGCAGCCCCAGCATTTT	CASSFRGRQPQHF
TRBV19	.	TRBJ2-2	.	TGTGCCAGTACCCCTCGCGCCGGGGAGCTGTTTTTT	CASTPRAGELFF
TRBV14	TRBD1	TRBJ2-7	.	TGTGCCAGCAGCCATCTGGACAGGGATCGGCAGTACTTC	CASSHLDRDRQYF
TRBV7-8	.	TRBJ1-2	.	TGTGCCAGCAGCTTCCAAAACACAGGGTTAAATGGCTACACCTTC	CASSFQNTGLNGYTF
TRBV18	.	TRBJ2-2	.	TGTGCCAGCTCACCCACCACGTCAGGGTCCACCGGGGAGCTGTTTTTT	CASSPTTSGSTGELFF
TRBV3-1/TRBV3-2	.	TRBJ2-1	.	TGTGCCAGCAGCCAAGGACCAGGGTCCTACAATGAGCAGTTCTTC	CASSQGPGSYNEQFF
TRBV10-3	.	TRBJ1-1	.	TGTGCCATCAGTGAGGGACTACAGGTTGGTGGCACTGAAGCTTTCTTT	CAISEGLQVGGTEAFF
TRBV11-2	TRBD2	TRBJ2-1	.	TGTGCCAGCAGCTTAGGCGGGGGGTACAATGAGCAGTTCTTC	CASSLGGGYNEQFF
TRBV5-6	.	TRBJ2-3	.	TGTGCCAGCAGCTGGGAGGGGGAGGATACGCAGTATTTT	CASSWEGEDTQYF
TRBV7-9	TRBD2	TRBJ2-2	.	TGTGCCAGCAGCTCCGGACTAGCGGGCGCGAACACCGGGGAGCTGTTTTTT	CASSSGLAGANTGELFF
TRBV24-1	TRBD1	TRBJ1-5	.	TGTGCCACCAGTGATTCAAACGGACAGGGGAGGCAGCCCCAGCATTTT	CATSDSNGQGRQPQHF
TRBV12-5	TRBD2	TRBJ2-3	.	TGTGCTACCTTAACTAGCGGGAGGACAGATACGCAGTATTTT	CATLTSGRTDTQYF
TRBV20-1	.	TRBJ2-7	.	TGCAGTGCTAGGCGGGGATACGAGCAGTACTTC	CSARRGYEQYF
TRBV10-1	TRBD1	TRBJ1-1	.	TGCGCCAGCAGTGAGTCTCCCAGGGGGCCCACTGAAGCTTTCTTT	CASSESPRGPTEAFF
TRBV13	TRBD1	TRBJ2-7	.	TGTGCCAGCAGCTTAGCCCGACAGGGCGGCCCGGGCGAGCAGTACTTC	CASSLARQGGPGEQYF
TRBV10-3	.	TRBJ1-2	.	TGTGCCATCAGTTCTGGAGGGATCTCGGCCTATGGCTACACCTTC	CAISSGGISAYGYTF
TRBV19	.	TRBJ2-6	.	TGTGCCAGTAGTATCATTTGGAGCTCTGGGGCCAACGTCCTGACTTTC	CASSIIWSSGANVLTF
TRBV5-5	TRBD2	TRBJ2-3	.	TGTGCCAGCAGCGTCCGTATCCTAGCGGGTCCCACAGATACGCAGTATTTT	CASSVRILAGPTDTQYF
TRBV7-8	.	TRBJ1-1	.	TGTGCCAGCAGCGCTAGACAGATTAACACTGAAGCTTTCTTT	CASSARQINTEAFF
TRBV28	.	TRBJ2-7	.	TGTGCCAGCATCCTGCAGACAGGTAACCTAGACGAGCAGTACTTC	CASILQTGNLDEQYF
TRBV12-5	.	TRBJ1-2	.	TGTGCTAGTGGTCCTAATACAGGGTATGGCTACACCTTC	CASGPNTGYGYTF
TRBV4-2	.	TRBJ1-3	.	TGTGCCAGCAGCCAAGATCGGCGGCGGAACTCTGGAAACACCATATATTTT	CASSQDRRRNSGNTIYF
TRBV7-6	.	TRBJ1-3	.	TGTGCCAGCAGCTTAGACCGCTCGGGAGGAAACACCATATATTTT	CASSLDRSGGNTIYF
TRBV2	.	TRBJ1-5	.	TGTGCCAGCAGTGATGCTGCGGGAACCAATCAGCCCCAGCATTTT	CASSDAAGTNQPQHF
TRBV5-1	TRBD1	TRBJ2-5	.	TGCGCCAGCAGCCCTAGGACAGGGGCTGAGACCCAGTACTTC	CASSPRTGAETQYF
TRBV7-9	.	TRBJ1-2	.	TGTGCCAGCAGTCCCCAGGGCGATGATGGCTACACCTTC	CASSPQGDDGYTF
TRBV9	TRBD1	TRBJ2-3	.	TGTGCCAGCAGCGTAGCGGGACAGCACACAGATACGCAGTATTTT	CASSVAGQHTDTQYF
TRBV5-1	.	TRBJ1-1	once	TGCGCCAGCAGCTTGACGGGAATGAACACTGAAGCTTTCTTT	CASSLTGMNTEAFF
TRBV6-5	.	TRBJ2-7	medium-sized	TGTGCCAGCGGGCGGGGTCCCTACGAGCAGTACTTC	CASGRGPYEQYF
TRBV6-5	.	TRBJ2-7	.	TGTGCCAGCACCAGGACACTCTCCTACGAGCAGTACTTC	CASTRTLSYEQYF
TRBV9	TRBD2	TRBJ2-1	.	TGTGCCAGCAGCGTAGGCGGGGGGGCCCAAAATGAGCAGTTCTTC	CASSVGGGAQNEQFF
TRBV3-1/TRBV3-2	TRBD1	TRBJ2-5	few	TGTGCCAGCAGCCTCGCCCAGGGGGTAGAGACCCAGTACTTC	CASSLAQGVETQYF
TRBV6-1	TRBD2	TRBJ2-5	.	TGTGCCAGCAGTGATCTAGCGGGGGGCCATGTGTCTGAGACCCAGTACTTC	CASSDLAGGHVSETQYF
TRBV6-5	.	TRBJ2-7	once	TGTGCCAGCAGGCGGGGATTTTACGAGCAGTACTTC	CASRRGFYEQYF
TRBV6-4	.	TRBJ2-3	.	TGTGCCAACCAGGGAGATACGCAGTATTTT	CANQGDTQYF